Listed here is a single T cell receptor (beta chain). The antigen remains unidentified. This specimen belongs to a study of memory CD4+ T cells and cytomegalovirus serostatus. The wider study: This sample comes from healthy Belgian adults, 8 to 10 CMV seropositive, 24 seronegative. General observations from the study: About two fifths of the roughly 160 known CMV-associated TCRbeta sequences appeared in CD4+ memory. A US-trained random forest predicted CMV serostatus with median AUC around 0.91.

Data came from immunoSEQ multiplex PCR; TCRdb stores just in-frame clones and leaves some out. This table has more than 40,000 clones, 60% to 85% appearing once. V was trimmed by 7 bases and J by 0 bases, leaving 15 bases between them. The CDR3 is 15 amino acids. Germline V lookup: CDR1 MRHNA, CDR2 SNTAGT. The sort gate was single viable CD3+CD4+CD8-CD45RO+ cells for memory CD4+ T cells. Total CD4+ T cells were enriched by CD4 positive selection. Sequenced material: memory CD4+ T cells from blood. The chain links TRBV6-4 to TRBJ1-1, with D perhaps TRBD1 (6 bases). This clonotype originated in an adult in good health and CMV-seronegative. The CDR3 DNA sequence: TGTGCCAGCAAGTCCGAGGACAGCTTGAACACTGAAGCTTTCTTT. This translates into CASKSEDSLNTEAFF.